This entry lists 26 T cell receptor beta chains sequenced from one sample in a study of T cells after posttransplantation cyclophosphamide. Treatment was busulfan-fludarabine conditioning, a marrow graft, and cyclophosphamide on days +3 and +4. Libraries were prepared by immunoSEQ multiplex PCR; TCRdb keeps only in-frame clonotypes and omits some of them. The table lists 7,400 or so clones, roughly 90% of them singletons. Sequences were derived from CD4+ T cells sorted from blood, sampled roughly 190 weeks after allogeneic stem cell transplant with posttransplant cyclophosphamide. The receptors come from a female patient aged 50 to 60 who received an allogeneic stem cell transplant from a related donor, was CMV-positive, and had no GVHD. Some T cells may trace back to the graft donor.

This chain links TRBV10-3 with TRBJ2-3; D is ambiguous. The CDR3 loop spans 14 amino acids. Germline V gene data show CDR1 as ENHRY and CDR2 as SYGVKD. Trimming stripped 7 bases from V and 0 bases from J, with 11 bases between. The CDR3 loop is CAIMGNLSTDTQYF. The CDR3 coding sequence is TGTGCCATCATGGGCAATCTTAGCACAGATACGCAGTATTTT.

V is TRBV5-1 and J is TRBJ1-2; 9 positions agree with TRBD1. With V trimmed by 4 bases and J by 8 bases, 12 bases remained unmatched. CDR1 is SGHRS, CDR2 YFSETQ, per germline. The CDR3 is 15 residues long. CDR3 amino acids: CASSLNTGGARGYTF. The CDR3 DNA follows: TGCGCCAGCAGCCTGAACACAGGGGGCGCGAGAGGCTACACCTTC. The variable domain in full, completed from reference TRBV5-1 and TRBJ1-2, reads KAGVTQTPRYLIKTRGQQVTLSCSPISGHRSVSWYQQTPGQGLQFLFEYFSETQRNKGNFPGRFSGRQFSNSRSEMNVSTLELGDSALYLCASSLNTGGARGYTFGSGTRLTVV.

This sequence joins TRBV9 and TRBJ1-2; 8 bases fit TRBD1. The V gene's germline CDR1 is SGDLS and CDR2 YYNGEE. The CDR3 is made up of 13 amino acids. The V gene end was trimmed by 3 bases and the J gene end by 8 bases; junction bases not matched to a gene: 6. In DNA form, the CDR3 reads TGTGCCAGCAGCGGAAGGACAGGGAGAGGCTACACCTTC. It encodes CASSGRTGRGYTF.

The V call is TRBV21-1, the J call TRBJ2-1; the DNA was not compared with TRBD1, the D call given in the table. TRBV21-1 is a pseudogene segment. This CDR3 region has 17 residues. The CDR3 DNA follows: TGTGCCAGCAGCCCAAAGCTGGACAGGGGGCCTTACAATGAGCAGTTCTTC. Translated, it gives CASSPKLDRGPYNEQFF.

This clone was counted a few times. The rearrangement links TRBV16 to TRBJ1-3; D not resolved. Trimming removed 1 base from V and 2 bases from J, with 3 bases in between. The CDR3 covers 13 residues. Germline V CDR1 and CDR2: KGHSY, FQNENV. CDR3 in DNA: TGTGCCAGCAGCCAATTTACTGGAAACACCATATATTTT. Its translation is CASSQFTGNTIYF.

The gene calls are TRBV9 and TRBJ2-7, with 7 bases fitting TRBD2. This CDR3 spans 14 amino acids. With V trimmed by 1 base and J by 3 bases, 4 bases remained unmatched. The germline V gene encodes CDR1 SGDLS and CDR2 YYNGEE. The DNA for the CDR3 is TGTGCCAGCAGCGTAACGGGGGACTACTACGAGCAGTACTTC. Its protein product is CASSVTGDYYEQYF.

This clone was found a few times. The rearrangement uses TRBV19 and TRBJ1-1; no definite D call. The CDR3 consists of 15 residues. The germline gives CDR1 LNHDA, CDR2 SQIVND (reference sequence). V lost 2 bases and J lost 1, with 11 bases in between. The CDR3 region has the DNA TGTGCCAGTAGTATAATAAGGGAGGGGAACACTGAAGCTTTCTTT. The encoded protein is CASSIIREGNTEAFF. Looking up the rest from reference TRBV19 and TRBJ1-1 gives the full variable domain: DGGITQSPKYLFRKEGQNVTLSCEQNLNHDAMYWYRQDPGQGLRLIYYSQIVNDFQKGDIAEGYSVSREKKESFPLTVTSAQKNPTAFYLCASSIIREGNTEAFFGQGTRLTVV.

This sequence joins TRBV6-5 and TRBJ1-2; D possibly corresponds to TRBD1 (6 bases). This CDR3 is built from 15 residues. V dropped 6 bases and J dropped 4 bases, with 18 bases sitting between them. The V gene's germline CDR1 is MNHEY and CDR2 SVGAGI. Written as DNA, the CDR3 is TGTGCCAGCAGGGCGGCAGGGGCCAATTCCTATGGCTACACCTTC. It encodes CASRAAGANSYGYTF.

This clone was picked up one time. The chain joins TRBV4-1 to TRBJ1-2, with D unresolved. CDR3 size: 19 residues. V gave up 1 base and J gave up 0 bases, with 21 bases separating them. CDR1 and CDR2 (germline): MGHRA, YSYEKL. The CDR3 nucleotides read TGCGCCAGCAGCCAAGTATTTAGTCCCCGGACGGAGGCTAACTATGGCTACACCTTC. Its protein is CASSQVFSPRTEANYGYTF.

This clone appeared a few times. The V gene is TRBV7-7, the J gene TRBJ1-4; TRBD1 agrees at 8 bases. The CDR3 loop spans 14 amino acids. J gave up 4 bases and V 4 bases, and 2 bases lay outside the gene matches. Germline V gene data show CDR1 as SSHAT and CDR2 as FNYEAQ (reference sequence). CDR3 in amino acids: CASSSGQVNEKLFF. The CDR3 DNA follows: TGTGCCAGCAGCTCGGGACAGGTTAATGAAAAACTGTTTTTT.

The chain links TRBV5-1 to TRBJ2-3; 12 nucleotides line up with TRBD1. CDR1 is SGHRS and CDR2 is YFSETQ in the germline V gene. The CDR3 is 18 amino acids. J gave up 1 base and V 2 bases, and 8 bases lay outside the gene matches. CDR3: CASSFRDRGRAGTDTQYF. CDR3 DNA sequence: TGCGCCAGCAGCTTCCGGGACAGGGGGCGCGCCGGCACAGATACGCAGTATTTT.

The chain uses TRBV9 and TRBJ2-3, with D maybe TRBD1 (6 bases). The V end lost 4 bases, the J end lost 4 bases, and 16 bases lay between the germline ends. Germline CDR1 is SGDLS and CDR2 is YYNGEE. This CDR3 spans 15 amino acids. The DNA of the CDR3 is TGTGCCAGCAGCTTTATTCCAACAGGGTCAGATACGCAGTATTTT. It encodes CASSFIPTGSDTQYF. Together with reference TRBV9 and TRBJ2-3, the CDR3 gives the full variable domain: DSGVTQTPKHLITATGQRVTLRCSPRSGDLSVYWYQQSLDQGLQFLIQYYNGEERAKGNILERFSAQQFPDLHSELNLSSLELGDSALYFCASSFIPTGSDTQYFGPGTRLTVL.

V and J are TRBV7-3 and TRBJ2-1, with 11 bases lining up with TRBD2. V gave up 6 bases and J gave up 7 bases; unmatched junction bases: 11. The V gene's germline CDR1 is SGHTA and CDR2 FQGTGA. CDR3 length: 16 residues. The DNA for the CDR3 is TGTGCCAGCAGTTTCCTACTAGCGGGAGTTAGGAATGAGCAGTTCTTC. It specifies CASSFLLAGVRNEQFF.

This rearrangement joins TRBV18 to TRBJ1-1; TRBD1 matches at 8 bases. Germline CDR1 KGHSH, CDR2 LQKENI. This CDR3 contains 14 residues. V lost 3 bases to trimming and J lost 6 bases; unmatched junction nucleotides: 6. The CDR3 spells CASSPNAGGSEAFF. CDR3 DNA sequence: TGTGCCAGCTCACCCAACGCAGGGGGCTCTGAAGCTTTCTTT.

V usage is TRBV7-2 and J usage is TRBJ2-1, with D possibly TRBD2 on 5 matching bases. Germline CDR1 reads SGHTA; CDR2 reads FQGNSA. The CDR3 is 15 residues long. Trimming stripped 5 bases from V and 4 bases from J, with 15 bases between. CDR3 coding DNA: TGTGCCAGCAGCCCTGACTCCGCGGGTTACAATGAGCAGTTCTTC. As protein: CASSPDSAGYNEQFF.

The V and J genes are TRBV7-2 and TRBJ2-5; no firm D call. Matching the DNA end better, TRBJ2-7 makes the J call doubtful. The CDR3 is 12 amino acids. CDR1 and CDR2 (germline): SGHTA, FQGNSA. DNA of the CDR3: TGTGCCAGCAGTTCTGGGCGCTACGAGCAGTACTTC. Amino acid sequence: CASSSGRYEQYF.

This sequence joins TRBV6-6 and TRBJ1-5, with a possible D match to TRBD1 (5 bases). The ends were cut back, 2 bases at V and 0 bases at J, with 11 bases in the middle. The V gene's germline CDR1 is MNHNY and CDR2 SVGAGI (reference sequence). There are 16 residues in the CDR3. The CDR3 DNA follows: TGTGCCAGCAGTTACGGGGAAAGGGGTAGCAATCAGCCCCAGCATTTT. Amino acid sequence: CASSYGERGSNQPQHF.

The V gene is TRBV20-1, the J gene TRBJ1-1, with D tentatively TRBD1 (6 bases). Trimming removed 6 bases from V and 5 bases from J, with 10 bases in between. Germline CDR1 DFQATT, CDR2 SNEGSKA (reference sequence). This CDR3 is built from 11 residues. The CDR3 is CSAGRGTEAFF. In DNA, the CDR3 is TGCAGTGCCGGGAGGGGGACTGAAGCTTTCTTT.

This sequence joins TRBV15 and TRBJ1-1, with 8 bases identical to TRBD1. Germline CDR1 is LNHNV and CDR2 is YYDKDF (reference sequence). The CDR3 contains 12 residues. After removal of 5 bases from V and 7 bases from J, the junction contained 3 bases not matched to a gene. The CDR3 spells CATSRQGYEAFF. The CDR3 DNA reads as TGTGCCACCAGCCGACAGGGGTATGAAGCTTTCTTT.

CDR3 DNA sequence: TGTGCCAGTAGTACGACAGGGGGCTCTGGGGCCAACGTCCTGACTTTC. Amino acid sequence: CASSTTGGSGANVLTF. V gene TRBV19 combines with J gene TRBJ2-6, with 9 bases fitting TRBD1. Germline V lookup: CDR1 LNHDA, CDR2 SQIVND (reference sequence). V lost 4 bases to trimming and J lost 0 bases; unmatched junction nucleotides: 1. This CDR3 has 16 residues.

The chain employs TRBV7-3 and TRBJ2-1; D is possibly TRBD2 (7 bases). Looked up from germline, CDR1 is SGHTA and CDR2 is FQGTGA. This CDR3 has 14 amino acids. Between the trimmed V and J ends, which lost 4 bases and 9 bases, there was a span of 16 bases. The CDR3 loop reads CASSWGAGAGEQFF. DNA for the CDR3: TGTGCCAGCAGCTGGGGGGCGGGAGCGGGTGAGCAGTTCTTC.

This sequence joins TRBV2 and TRBJ1-1; no reliable D call. Germline-derived CDR1 and CDR2 are SNHLY and FYNNEI. V lost 10 bases and J lost 0, with 12 bases in between. The CDR3 has 13 residues. The DNA of the CDR3 is TGTGCCACGACCCCAGACTTGAACACTGAAGCTTTCTTT. Residues: CATTPDLNTEAFF.

This clone was detected once. CDR3 DNA: TGTGCCAGCAGCGTCGGGAGCAATCAGCCCCAGCATTTT. Translated: CASSVGSNQPQHF. This chain links TRBV9 with TRBJ1-5; D not resolved. With 2 bases removed from V and 1 base from J, the gap between germline ends came to 4 bases. Germline CDR1 and CDR2: SGDLS and YYNGEE. The CDR3 contains 13 residues.

The J gene is TRBJ1-2, the V gene TRBV5-4, with D hard to call. V was shortened by 2 bases and J by 3 bases, with 14 bases between the two germline ends. Germline lookup yields CDR1 SGHNT and CDR2 YYREEE (reference sequence). CDR3 length equals 15 residues. This CDR3 is CASSLSTARDYGYTF. The CDR3 DNA is TGTGCCAGCAGCTTATCTACAGCCCGAGACTATGGCTACACCTTC. The full variable domain, with the rest looked up from reference TRBV5-4 and TRBJ1-2, is ETGVTQSPTHLIKTRGQQVTLRCSSQSGHNTVSWYQQALGQGPQFIFQYYREEENGRGNFPPRFSGLQFPNYSSELNVNALELDDSALYLCASSLSTARDYGYTFGSGTRLTVV.

This chain uses TRBV4-2 with TRBJ2-7; a possible D gene is TRBD2 (6 bases). V lost 4 bases to trimming and J lost 1 base, with 17 bases between them. Germline loops: CDR1 LGHNA, CDR2 YNFKEQ. The CDR3 is 16 amino acids. CDR3 in DNA: TGTGCCAGCAGCCCCACCCAAACGGGACTGTCCTACGAGCAGTACTTC. Translation: CASSPTQTGLSYEQYF.

The chain joins TRBV5-1 to TRBJ2-5; tentative D call: TRBD2 (5 bases). This CDR3 region has 15 residues. V dropped 2 bases and J dropped 3 bases, with 14 bases sitting between them. The germline V gene encodes CDR1 SGHRS and CDR2 YFSETQ. The CDR3 is CASSLGPTSEETQYF. As DNA, the CDR3 is TGCGCCAGCAGCTTAGGGCCCACTAGTGAAGAGACCCAGTACTTC.